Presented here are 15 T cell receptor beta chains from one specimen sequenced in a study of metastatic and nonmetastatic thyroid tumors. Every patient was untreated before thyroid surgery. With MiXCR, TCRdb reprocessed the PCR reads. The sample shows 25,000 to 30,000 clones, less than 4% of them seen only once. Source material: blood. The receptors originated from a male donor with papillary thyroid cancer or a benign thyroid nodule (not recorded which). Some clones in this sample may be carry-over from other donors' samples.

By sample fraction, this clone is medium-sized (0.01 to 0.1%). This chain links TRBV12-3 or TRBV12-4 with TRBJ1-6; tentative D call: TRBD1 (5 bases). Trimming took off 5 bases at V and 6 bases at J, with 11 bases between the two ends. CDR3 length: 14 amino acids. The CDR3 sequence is CASSPRGGNSPLHF. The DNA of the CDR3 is TGTGCCAGCAGTCCCCGGGGGGGTAATTCACCCCTCCACTTT.

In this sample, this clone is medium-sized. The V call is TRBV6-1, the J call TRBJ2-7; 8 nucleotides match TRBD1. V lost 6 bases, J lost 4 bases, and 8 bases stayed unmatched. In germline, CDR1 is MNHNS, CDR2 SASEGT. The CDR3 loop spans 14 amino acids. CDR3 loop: CASRPGGQVYEQYF. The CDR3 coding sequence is TGTGCCAGCAGACCAGGGGGACAGGTGTACGAGCAGTACTTC.

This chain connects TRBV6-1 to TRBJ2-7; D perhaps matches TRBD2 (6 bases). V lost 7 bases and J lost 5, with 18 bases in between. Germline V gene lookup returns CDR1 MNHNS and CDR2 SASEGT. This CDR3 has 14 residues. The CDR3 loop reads CASTGVGGRDEQYF. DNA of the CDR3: TGTGCCAGCACTGGAGTGGGGGGTAGGGACGAGCAGTACTTC.

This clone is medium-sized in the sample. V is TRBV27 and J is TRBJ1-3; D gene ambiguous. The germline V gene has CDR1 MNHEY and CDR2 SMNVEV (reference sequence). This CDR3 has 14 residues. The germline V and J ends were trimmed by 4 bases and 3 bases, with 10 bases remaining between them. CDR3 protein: CASSSGIGGNTIYF. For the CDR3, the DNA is TGTGCCAGCAGTTCTGGGATCGGTGGAAACACCATATATTTT.

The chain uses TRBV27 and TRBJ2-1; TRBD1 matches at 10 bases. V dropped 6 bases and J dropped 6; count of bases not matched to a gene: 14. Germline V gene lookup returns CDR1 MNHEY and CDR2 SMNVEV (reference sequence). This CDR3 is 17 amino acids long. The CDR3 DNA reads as TGTGCCAGCAGCCCCCTCCGACAGGGGGCGCGGGTCAATGAGCAGTTCTTC. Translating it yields CASSPLRQGARVNEQFF.

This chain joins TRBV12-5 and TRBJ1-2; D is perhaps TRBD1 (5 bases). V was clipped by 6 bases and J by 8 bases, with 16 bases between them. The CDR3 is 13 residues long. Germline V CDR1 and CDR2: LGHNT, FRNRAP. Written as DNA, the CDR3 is TGTGCTAGTGGCCTCATGGGGGGTAGCGGCTACACCTTC. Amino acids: CASGLMGGSGYTF.

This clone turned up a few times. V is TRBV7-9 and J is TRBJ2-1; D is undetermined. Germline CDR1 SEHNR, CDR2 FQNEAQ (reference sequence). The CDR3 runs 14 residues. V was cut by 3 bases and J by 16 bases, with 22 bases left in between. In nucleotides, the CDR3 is TGTGCCAGCAGCTTCCCGAAGGTTGTCAATGATCAATTCTTC. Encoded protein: CASSFPKVVNDQFF.

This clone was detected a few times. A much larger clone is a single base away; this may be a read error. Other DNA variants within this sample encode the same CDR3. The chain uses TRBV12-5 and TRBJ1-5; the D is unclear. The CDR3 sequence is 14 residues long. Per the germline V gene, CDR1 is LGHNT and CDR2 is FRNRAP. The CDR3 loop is CASGVGYSSQPQHF. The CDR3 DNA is TGTGCCAGTGGTGTTGGGTATAGCAGTCAGCCCCAGCATTTT.

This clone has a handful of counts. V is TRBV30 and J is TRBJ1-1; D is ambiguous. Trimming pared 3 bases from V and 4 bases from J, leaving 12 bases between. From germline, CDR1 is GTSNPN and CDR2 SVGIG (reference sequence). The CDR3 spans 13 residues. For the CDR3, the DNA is TGTGCCTGGAGCGCGAACAAGGGCACTGAAGCTTTCTTT. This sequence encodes CAWSANKGTEAFF.

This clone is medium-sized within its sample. The CDR3 DNA follows: TGTGCCAGCAAGGAGGGACAGGGGAATGAAAAACTGTTTTTT. Translation gives CASKEGQGNEKLFF. The chain uses TRBV6-1 and TRBJ1-4, with 10 positions matching TRBD1. V gave up 7 bases and J gave up 5 bases; unmatched junction bases: 4. Germline CDR1 MNHNS, CDR2 SASEGT. CDR3 length: 14 residues.

The CDR3: CASSTQSGGYNEQFF. As DNA, the CDR3 is TGTGCCAGTAGTACACAGAGCGGAGGCTACAATGAGCAGTTCTTC. The genes are TRBV19 and TRBJ2-1; tentatively, D is TRBD2 (5 bases). CDR3 length equals 15 residues. With 4 bases removed from V and 3 bases from J, the gap between germline ends came to 13 bases. Germline V gene sequence: CDR1 LNHDA, CDR2 SQIVND (reference sequence).

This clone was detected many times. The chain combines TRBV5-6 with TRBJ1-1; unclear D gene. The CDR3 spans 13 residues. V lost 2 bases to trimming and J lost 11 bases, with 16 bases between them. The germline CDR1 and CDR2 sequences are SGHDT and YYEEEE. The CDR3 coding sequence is TGTGCCAGCAGCTTAGGTAGAGGCGCCGAGGCTTTCTTT. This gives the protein CASSLGRGAEAFF. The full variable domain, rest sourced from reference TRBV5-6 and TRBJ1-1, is DAGVTQSPTHLIKTRGQQVTLRCSPKSGHDTVSWYQQALGQGPQFIFQYYEEEERQRGNFPDRFSGHQFPNYSSELNVNALLLGDSALYLCASSLGRGAEAFFGQGTRLTVV.

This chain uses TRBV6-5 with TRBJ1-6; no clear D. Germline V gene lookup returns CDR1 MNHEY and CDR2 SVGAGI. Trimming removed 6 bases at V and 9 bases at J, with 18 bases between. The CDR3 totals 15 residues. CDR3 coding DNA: TGTGCCAGCAGATTACGTGAGACGCGAGGTTCACCCCTCCACTTT. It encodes CASRLRETRGSPLHF.

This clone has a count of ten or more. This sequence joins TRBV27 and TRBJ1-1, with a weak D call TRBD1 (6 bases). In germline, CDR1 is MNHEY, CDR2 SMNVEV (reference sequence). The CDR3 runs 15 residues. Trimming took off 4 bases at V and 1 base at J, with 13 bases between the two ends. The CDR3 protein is CASSSPGHQNTEAFF. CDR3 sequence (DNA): TGTGCCAGCAGTTCTCCGGGACATCAGAACACTGAAGCTTTCTTT.

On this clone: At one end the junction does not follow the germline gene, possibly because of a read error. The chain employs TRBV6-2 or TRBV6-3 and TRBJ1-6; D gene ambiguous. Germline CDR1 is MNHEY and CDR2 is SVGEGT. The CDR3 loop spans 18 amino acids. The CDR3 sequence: CASTYSLWSDRERTPLHF. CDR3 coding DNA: TGTGCCAGCACTTACTCCCTCTGGTCCGATAGGGAGAGAACACCCCTCCACTTT.